What follows is one T cell receptor (beta chain) and its context. The germline V gene encodes CDR1 SGHNT and CDR2 YENEEA. The CDR3 is 15 residues long. Unmatched junction bases numbered 4, after V lost 0 bases and J lost 2 bases. The data were obtained in a study of blood T cell repertoires in COVID-19. The overall study: Donors in the United States, Italy and Spain gave samples during acute or convalescent COVID-19.

Original methodology: Reference gene primer amplification gave nucleated cell count estimates. Clones were sequenced by immunoSEQ multiplex PCR, and TCRdb holds only the in-frame ones, with some missing. That table is the source of V, J and clone size, and D and trimming were worked out from the DNA. The data hold some 120,000 clones, with roughly nine tenths observed a single time. This chain connects TRBV11-3 to TRBJ2-7, with TRBD1 matching 7 bases. The sequence was obtained from a man aged 40-49 years with acute or convalescent COVID-19. Sequenced input: peripheral blood. DNA for the CDR3: TGTGCCAGCAGCTTAGATCCCACAGGGGCCTACGAGCAGTACTTC. Amino acid sequence: CASSLDPTGAYEQYF.